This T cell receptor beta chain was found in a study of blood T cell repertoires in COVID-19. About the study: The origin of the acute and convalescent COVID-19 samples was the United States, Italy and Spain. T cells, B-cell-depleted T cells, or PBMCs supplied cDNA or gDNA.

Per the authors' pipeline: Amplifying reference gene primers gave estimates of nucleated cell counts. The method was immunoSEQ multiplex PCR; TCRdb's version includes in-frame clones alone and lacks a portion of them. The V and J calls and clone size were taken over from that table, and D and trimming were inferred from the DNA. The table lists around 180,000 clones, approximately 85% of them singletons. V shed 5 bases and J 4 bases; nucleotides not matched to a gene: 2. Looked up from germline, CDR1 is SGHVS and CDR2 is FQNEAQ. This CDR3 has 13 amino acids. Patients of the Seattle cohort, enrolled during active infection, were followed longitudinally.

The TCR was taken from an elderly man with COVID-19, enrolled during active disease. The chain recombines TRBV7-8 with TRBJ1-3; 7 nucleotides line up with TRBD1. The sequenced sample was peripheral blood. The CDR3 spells CASSPGQGNTIYF. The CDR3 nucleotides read TGTGCCAGCAGCCCGGGACAGGGAAACACCATATATTTT. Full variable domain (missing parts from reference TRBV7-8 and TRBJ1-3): GAGVSQSPRYKVAKRGQDVALRCDPISGHVSLFWYQQALGQGPEFLTYFQNEAQLDKSGLPSDRFFAERPEGSVSTLKIQRTQQEDSAVYLCASSPGQGNTIYFGEGSWLTVV.